This section outlines one TCR beta chain sequence together with its context. This receptor's antigen is unknown. No per-base quality is available; no much larger clone lies one base away. The sample belongs to a study of beta chain features in type 1 diabetes listed by TCRdb under 2018. Broadly, across the study: Mean age, gender distribution, total cell number and subset yield were not different between patients and healthy donors. Whereas all 30 or so donors provided naive and central memory subsets, regulatory and stem cell-like memory subsets were isolated from just 8 patients and about 8 healthy donors. The study compared the TCRB repertoires of sorted circulating CD4+ T cell subsets in recently diagnosed type 1 diabetes patients with those in matched healthy donors. Across all samples, fewer than 130 million sorted cells were examined, and cell number per subset correlated strongly with RNA yield. What the authors observed across the whole study: Naive, central memory and regulatory TCRB repertoires appeared to be more alike among patients than among healthy donors. In all four CD4+ subsets, TCRB CDR3 length was moderately but significantly shorter in type 1 diabetes patients. Shorter templates might be favored by PCR, yet because patient and control samples were amplified and corrected together, any such skew would affect both groups equally. Because cDNA rather than genomic DNA was sequenced, highly expressing activated cells could have been over-represented, although no difference in activation and CD3 levels was found between groups. Only small numbers of individuals were included in the HLA sub-analyses, which left unresolved whether HLA type had any influence on TCRB rearrangement. Patients with type 1 diabetes made fewer insertions and deleted more nucleotides at VDJ recombination sites, implying thymic rearrangement abnormalities.

The entire isolated RNA was reverse transcribed using the High Capacity cDNA Reverse Transcription Kit, and thus expressed TCRB transcripts were sequenced. Deep immunoSEQ sequencing was performed on naive, central memory and regulatory T cell samples, with an average of approximately 4 million total reads per sample. After sorted cells were lysed in RLT buffer, RNA was extracted with DNase-treated RNeasy Micro or Mini kits, with the choice depending on cell number. Each cell subset was processed separately to prevent cross-contamination, with patient and healthy donor samples processed together. Using the immunoSEQ multiplex PCR, TCRB sequences were amplified from cDNA into 87-bp fragments spanning the CDR3 region. The amplicons were sequenced using the Illumina HiSeq platform. The authors' pipeline ran thus. Synthetic template baselines were used to correct PCR bias computationally, reads within Hamming distance 2 were collapsed, and singletons that could not be merged were discarded. Reads were aligned to IMGT to assign V, D and J genes, CDR3 length, and insertions or deletions at six rearrangement sites. Within each subset, clonotype counts were normalized to sorted cell number, after which true diversity and Gini coefficients were computed with the tcR R package. Repertoire sharing was quantified using the overlap coefficient calculated on TCRB nucleotide sequences. TCRdb mirrors the immuneACCESS table, restricted to in-frame sequences. Some clones are absent from its copies; in checked studies, under half trace to an unresolved V gene, and the reason for the others is unknown. V, J and clone size are those of that table, while D and trimming were read from the DNA. This sample holds 95,000 to 150,000 clones; roughly 17% were observed only once. Clones ranked in the top ten supply around 2.6% of the sample.

A single peripheral blood draw of about 116 mL on average was collected from each donor into heparinised tubes. Using a panel that included CD45RO, CCR7, CD25, CD127, CD95 and CD27, naive, central memory, regulatory and stem cell-like memory CD4+ T cells were sorted on a BD FACSAria II. A purity above 98% was achieved for all sorted populations. Right away, PBMCs were isolated by Lymphoprep density gradient centrifugation and were stained directly, with no culture step. To minimize batch effects, samples were stained and sorted in pairs, one healthy donor with one patient per experiment. The receptor was derived from a man between 18 and 29 years old with type 1 diabetes. The sequencing sample was made of central memory CD4+ T cells from blood.

The DNA sequence reads TGTGCCTGGAGCCCCAAGGATACGCAGTATTTT. This gives the protein CAWSPKDTQYF. The V and J genes are TRBV30 and TRBJ2-3, with the identity of the D gene unclear. V lost 3 bases and J lost 6 bases; the stretch between them is 7 bases long. From the cysteine up to the phenylalanine, the CDR3 has a length of 11 residues. CDR3 DNA is the only sequence kept; it has 33 bases, read in frame from the first base. CDR1 and CDR2, per the germline V gene (reference sequence), are GTSNPN and SVGIG.